Listed here are 26 T cell receptor beta chains from one sample, sequenced in a study of cytomegalovirus exposure and HLA in healthy donors. The study ran its PCR with 60 Vbeta and 13 Jbeta primers. The repertoire was sequenced with immunoSEQ multiplex PCR; TCRdb's copy has only in-frame clones and lacks some. Altogether roughly 110,000 clones are present, approximately 80% being singletons, with the ten largest covering 11%. The sample consisted of PBMCs. The receptors stem from a man in his forties or fifties in good health and CMV-seropositive.

The chain combines TRBV29-1 with TRBJ2-5, with D possibly being TRBD1 (6 bases). The end of the DNA aligns better with TRBJ2-7, so the J call may be wrong. The CDR3 spans 13 residues. Germline assignment: CDR1 SQVTM and CDR2 ANQGSEA. The CDR3 sequence: CSTQVQGHYEQYF. The CDR3 DNA reads TGCAGCACCCAGGTACAGGGTCACTACGAGCAGTACTTC.

This chain joins TRBV9 and TRBJ2-7; 9 nucleotides agree with TRBD1. In germline, CDR1 is SGDLS, CDR2 YYNGEE. J gave up 0 bases and V 0 bases, and 4 bases lay outside the gene matches. This CDR3 has 16 amino acids. The CDR3 loop reads CASSVAGTGNSYEQYF. The CDR3 DNA sequence: TGTGCCAGCAGCGTAGCCGGGACAGGGAACTCCTACGAGCAGTACTTC.

This clone occurred a few times. V usage is TRBV10-2 and J usage is TRBJ2-7; a possible D gene is TRBD2 (5 bases). CDR3 length: 14 residues. Trimming cost V 0 bases and J 3 bases, with 9 bases left between them. Germline V gene sequence: CDR1 WSHSY, CDR2 SAAADI. In DNA form, the CDR3 reads TGCGCCAGCAGTGAGTCTGGGCGGGTCTACGAGCAGTACTTC. It codes for CASSESGRVYEQYF.

V and J are TRBV9 and TRBJ2-1; D is unresolved. The CDR3 has 13 amino acids. V lost 1 base, J lost 10 bases, and 12 bases lay in between. Per germline, CDR1 SGDLS and CDR2 YYNGEE. CDR3 bases: TGTGCCAGCAGCGTAAACAGCCCCAGCGAGCAGTTCTTC. Residues: CASSVNSPSEQFF.

Worth noting for this clone: This is likely a read error, given that the CDR3 carries no conserved phenylalanine or tryptophan at its end. This chain connects TRBV19 to TRBJ1-2; D call uncertain. V was shortened by 1 base and J by 3 bases, with 6 bases between the two germline ends. The CDR3 is 13 residues long. Germline V gene lookup returns CDR1 LNHDA and CDR2 SQIVND (reference sequence). The CDR3 loop reads CASSIVGDYGYTL. The CDR3 bases are TGTGCCAGTAGTATAGTAGGAGACTATGGCTACACCCTC.

This rearrangement joins TRBV11-2 to TRBJ1-2, with TRBD1 matching over 7 bases. V was pared by 5 bases and J by 5 bases, with 11 bases of the junction left unmatched. The CDR3 spans 15 residues. In germline, CDR1 is SGHAT, CDR2 FQNNGV. CDR3 sequence (DNA): TGTGCCAGCAGCAAGGGCGCCGGGACAGAATATGGCTACACCTTC. Residues: CASSKGAGTEYGYTF.

The chain uses TRBV5-4 and TRBJ1-2, with TRBD1 identical over 7 bases. The CDR3 has 14 amino acids. V dropped 3 bases and J dropped 3; count of bases not matched to a gene: 5. Per germline, CDR1 SGHNT and CDR2 YYREEE (reference sequence). CDR3 nucleotide sequence: TGTGCCAGCAGCTGGGGGACAGCCGACTATGGCTACACCTTC. Amino acids: CASSWGTADYGYTF.

The rearrangement links TRBV28 to TRBJ1-1; no reliable D call. CDR1 is MDHEN and CDR2 is SYDVKM in the germline V gene. This CDR3 region has 14 residues. V was shortened by 2 bases and J by 8 bases, with 15 bases between the two germline ends. The CDR3 loop reads CASSLNYPPGEAFF. Written as DNA, the CDR3 is TGTGCCAGCAGTTTAAATTACCCCCCAGGAGAAGCTTTCTTT.

In regard to this clone: The junction and the germline gene differ at one end; a read error may be behind it. This chain links TRBV7-9 with TRBJ2-6; 8 nucleotides line up with TRBD1. Germline V gene lookup returns CDR1 SEHNR and CDR2 FQNEAQ (reference sequence). The CDR3 totals 19 residues. The DNA for the CDR3 is TGTTCCAGCAGCTTAACCGGGACAGGAAATAACGGTGGGGCCAACGTCCTGACTTTC. Translation gives CSSSLTGTGNNGGANVLTF. Looking up the rest from reference TRBV7-9 and TRBJ2-6 gives the full variable domain: DTGVSQNPRHKITKRGQNVTFRCDPISEHNRLYWYRQTLGQGPEFLTYFQNEAQLEKSRLLSDRFSAERPKGSFSTLEIQRTEQGDSAMYLCSSSLTGTGNNGGANVLTFGAGSRLTVL.

This clone was found a few times. The CDR3 DNA is TGTGCCAGCAGTGAAGGGGCGGGGGGCCCCACAGATACGCAGTATTTT. Protein product: CASSEGAGGPTDTQYF. The V and J genes are TRBV2 and TRBJ2-3, with TRBD2 matching 8 bases. The V segment lost 1 base and the J segment 2 bases; nucleotides outside the gene matches: 5. The CDR3 totals 16 residues. Per the germline V gene, CDR1 is SNHLY and CDR2 is FYNNEI.

In DNA form, the CDR3 reads TGTGCCAGCAGTTTAGCCAGCTCCTACGAGCAGTACTTC. Protein product: CASSLASSYEQYF. The rearrangement uses TRBV27 and TRBJ2-7; no reliable D call. The germline V gene has CDR1 MNHEY and CDR2 SMNVEV (reference sequence). The CDR3 spans 13 residues. Trimming shortened V by 2 bases and J by 0 bases, and 5 bases separated the two germline ends.

This chain uses TRBV7-2 with TRBJ2-5, with D unclear. Germline V lookup: CDR1 SGHTA, CDR2 FQGNSA. The ends were cut back, 4 bases at V and 5 bases at J, with 11 bases in the middle. CDR3 length: 13 amino acids. The CDR3 DNA is TGTGCCAGCAGCTCCACCCCTCGGGAGACCCAGTACTTC. This codes for CASSSTPRETQYF.

The gene calls are TRBV21-1 and TRBJ1-2; the D segment call TRBD1 is taken from the table without a DNA check. TRBV21-1 is a listed pseudogene. The CDR3 has 21 amino acids. The CDR3 nucleotides read TGTGCCAGCAGCAAAGTTTCGGATCCGGGACAGGGATTTAGGATGGACTATGGCTACACCTTC. Translation gives CASSKVSDPGQGFRMDYGYTF.

This clone has just a few counts. The chain links TRBV18 to TRBJ2-5; 9 bases are shared with TRBD2. CDR3 size: 16 residues. The V gene end was trimmed by 2 bases and the J gene end by 3 bases; junction bases not matched to a gene: 7. CDR1 and CDR2 (germline): KGHSH, LQKENI. Here the CDR3 reads CASSPGLAGTEETQYF. As DNA, the CDR3 is TGTGCCAGCTCACCAGGTCTAGCGGGGACGGAAGAGACCCAGTACTTC.

This chain links TRBV7-9 with TRBJ1-6; possible D gene TRBD1, 5 bases. V shed 3 bases and J shed 4 bases, with 7 bases lying between them. The CDR3 spans 14 residues. The germline gives CDR1 SEHNR, CDR2 FQNEAQ (reference sequence). CDR3 sequence (DNA): TGTGCCAGCAGCTTGGGGGGTTATAATTCACCCCTCCACTTT. This codes for CASSLGGYNSPLHF.

The J gene is TRBJ1-6, the V gene TRBV7-3, with D unclear. V dropped 8 bases and J dropped 6 bases, with 11 bases sitting between them. Looked up from germline, CDR1 is SGHTA and CDR2 is FQGTGA. CDR3 length equals 13 residues. The CDR3 protein is CASGREVNSPLHF. The CDR3 nucleotides are TGTGCCAGCGGGAGGGAGGTTAATTCACCCCTCCACTTT. The complete variable domain, with remaining parts taken from reference TRBV7-3 and TRBJ1-6, reads GAGVSQTPSNKVTEKGKYVELRCDPISGHTALYWYRQSLGQGPEFLIYFQGTGAADDSGLPNDRFFAVRPEGSVSTLKIQRTERGDSAVYLCASGREVNSPLHFGNGTRLTVT.

The J gene is TRBJ2-3, the V gene TRBV7-6; 10 nucleotides agree with TRBD1. This CDR3 spans 15 amino acids. CDR1 SGHVS and CDR2 FNYEAQ come from the germline V gene. V shed 5 bases, J shed 3 bases, and the junction held 5 bases outside the gene matches. CDR3 sequence reads: CASSRRTGGTDTQYF. CDR3 coding DNA: TGTGCCAGCAGCAGACGGACAGGGGGTACAGATACGCAGTATTTT.

The V and J genes are TRBV11-1 and TRBJ2-1, with TRBD1 matching 11 bases. J lost 3 bases, V lost 5 bases, and 9 bases had no gene match. The CDR3 extends over 17 amino acids. Germline V lookup: CDR1 SGHAT, CDR2 FQDESV (reference sequence). The CDR3 DNA is TGTGCCAGCAGCACACATACCGGGACAGGGGGCTACAATGAGCAGTTCTTC. Translation: CASSTHTGTGGYNEQFF.

This rearrangement joins TRBV7-2 to TRBJ2-1; TRBD1 matches at 7 bases. Per germline, CDR1 SGHTA and CDR2 FQGNSA. V shed 8 bases, J shed 8 bases, and the junction held 6 bases outside the gene matches. The CDR3 sequence is 12 residues long. The CDR3, as DNA: TGTGCCAGCGGGACAGATACACATGAGCAGTTCTTC. Protein sequence: CASGTDTHEQFF.

The rearrangement uses TRBV15 and TRBJ2-1, with 13 bases aligning to TRBD2. The trim removed 3 bases at V and 0 bases at J, leaving 11 bases unmatched. This CDR3 contains 20 residues. CDR1 is LNHNV, CDR2 YYDKDF, per germline (reference sequence). The CDR3 here is CATSSPTSGGPKSSYNEQFF. The CDR3 DNA is TGTGCCACCAGCAGTCCGACTAGCGGGGGGCCCAAAAGCTCCTACAATGAGCAGTTCTTC.

The rearrangement links TRBV7-2 to TRBJ2-3; 11 bases map to TRBD2. CDR1 is SGHTA and CDR2 is FQGNSA in the germline V gene. J was trimmed by 6 bases and V by 4 bases; bases with no gene match: 12. This CDR3 has 17 amino acids. The CDR3 spells CASSSAGTSGPPDTQYF. In nucleotides, the CDR3 is TGTGCCAGCAGCTCAGCCGGGACTAGCGGACCGCCGGATACGCAGTATTTT.

In its sample, this clone was seen once. The genes are TRBV28 and TRBJ2-7, with a weak D call TRBD1 (6 bases). V lost 6 bases, J lost 5 bases, and 17 bases lay in between. The CDR3 covers 14 residues. Germline V lookup: CDR1 MDHEN, CDR2 SYDVKM. The CDR3, as DNA: TGTGCCAGCAGACTCCTGGACAGACCTAACGAGCAGTACTTC. The encoded protein is CASRLLDRPNEQYF.

The CDR3 nucleotides are TGTGCCAGCAGCCAACCCACGCCTGAAGACAGTGAAGCTTTCTTT. Translation gives CASSQPTPEDSEAFF. The V and J genes are TRBV4-2 and TRBJ1-1, with D perhaps TRBD1 (5 bases). This CDR3 spans 15 amino acids. Germline V gene lookup returns CDR1 LGHNA and CDR2 YNFKEQ. Trimming took off 2 bases at V and 7 bases at J, with 17 bases between the two ends.

J is TRBJ1-1 and V is TRBV28, with a possible D match to TRBD1 (5 bases). CDR1 is MDHEN, CDR2 SYDVKM, per germline. The CDR3 extends over 13 amino acids. V lost 7 bases and J lost 0, with 9 bases in between. CDR3 protein: CASNSGLNTEAFF. In DNA form, the CDR3 reads TGTGCCAGCAATTCAGGGTTGAACACTGAAGCTTTCTTT.

Note on this clone: Other DNA variants within this sample encode the same CDR3. The V and J genes are TRBV9 and TRBJ1-1; 11 positions agree with TRBD1. Per the germline V gene, CDR1 is SGDLS and CDR2 is YYNGEE. There are 22 residues in the CDR3. Trimming cost V 4 bases and J 1 base; bases outside gene matches: 24. As DNA, the CDR3 is TGTGCCAGCAGCCCGGTCCCCCCTCACGGGACAGGGGGTGGTAAACAGAACACTGAAGCTTTCTTT. It codes for CASSPVPPHGTGGGKQNTEAFF. The variable domain in full, completed from reference TRBV9 and TRBJ1-1, reads DSGVTQTPKHLITATGQRVTLRCSPRSGDLSVYWYQQSLDQGLQFLIQYYNGEERAKGNILERFSAQQFPDLHSELNLSSLELGDSALYFCASSPVPPHGTGGGKQNTEAFFGQGTRLTVV.

This clone was observed a handful of times. The chain couples TRBV5-5 to TRBJ1-5; 9 bases line up with TRBD1. Losses at the gene ends were 0 bases for V and 1 base for J; bases not matched to a gene: 5. Looked up from germline, CDR1 is SGHKS and CDR2 is YYEKEE (reference sequence). This CDR3 contains 17 residues. DNA of the CDR3: TGTGCCAGCAGCTTGGCCGGGACAGGGCGGAGCAATCAGCCCCAGCATTTT. Its translation is CASSLAGTGRSNQPQHF.